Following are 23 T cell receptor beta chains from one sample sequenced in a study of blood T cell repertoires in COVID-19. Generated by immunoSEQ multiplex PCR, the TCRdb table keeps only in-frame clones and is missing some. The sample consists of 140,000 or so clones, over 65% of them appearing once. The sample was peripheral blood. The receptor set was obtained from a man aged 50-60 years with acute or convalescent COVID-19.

For the CDR3, the DNA is TGTGCCAGCAGCTCCGAGGGGGGGCTTTACGAGCAGTACTTC. The encoded protein is CASSSEGGLYEQYF. The chain links TRBV7-8 to TRBJ2-7, with D possibly TRBD2 on 7 matching bases. The CDR3 runs to 14 residues. V was shortened by 4 bases and J by 4 bases, with 14 bases between the two germline ends. The V gene's germline CDR1 is SGHVS and CDR2 FQNEAQ.

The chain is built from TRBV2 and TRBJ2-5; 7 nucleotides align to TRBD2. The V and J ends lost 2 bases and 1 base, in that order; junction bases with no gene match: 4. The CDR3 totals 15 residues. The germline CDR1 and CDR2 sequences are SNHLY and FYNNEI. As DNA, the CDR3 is TGTGCCAGCAGTGAAAGGGCGGGGGTCCAAGAGACCCAGTACTTC. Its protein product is CASSERAGVQETQYF. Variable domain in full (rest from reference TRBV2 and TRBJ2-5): EPEVTQTPSHQVTQMGQEVILRCVPISNHLYFYWYRQILGQKVEFLVSFYNNEISEKSEIFDDQFSVERPDGSNFTLKIRSTKLEDSAMYFCASSERAGVQETQYFGPGTRLLVL.

DNA for the CDR3: TGTGCCAGCAGTTTACTACAGGGGGCCCATGGCTACACCTTC. Residues: CASSLLQGAHGYTF. The V call is TRBV27, the J call TRBJ1-2; TRBD1 agrees at 9 bases. The J segment lost 6 bases and the V segment lost 2 bases, leaving 4 bases of the junction unmatched. The CDR3 sequence is 14 residues long. Germline CDR1 reads MNHEY; CDR2 reads SMNVEV (reference sequence).

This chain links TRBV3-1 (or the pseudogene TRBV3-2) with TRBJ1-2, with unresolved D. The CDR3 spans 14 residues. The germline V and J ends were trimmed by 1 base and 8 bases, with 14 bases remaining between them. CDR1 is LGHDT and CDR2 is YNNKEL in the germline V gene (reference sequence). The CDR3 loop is CASSQGVEARGYTF. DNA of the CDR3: TGTGCCAGCAGCCAAGGGGTAGAAGCGCGAGGCTACACCTTC.

The CDR3 reads CASSDSSQETQYF. The CDR3 DNA reads as TGTGCCAGCAGTGACTCGAGTCAAGAGACCCAGTACTTC. The rearrangement uses TRBV6-4 and TRBJ2-5, with D unclear. V shed 0 bases and J shed 2 bases, with 4 bases lying between them. Per germline, CDR1 MRHNA and CDR2 SNTAGT. The CDR3 consists of 13 residues.

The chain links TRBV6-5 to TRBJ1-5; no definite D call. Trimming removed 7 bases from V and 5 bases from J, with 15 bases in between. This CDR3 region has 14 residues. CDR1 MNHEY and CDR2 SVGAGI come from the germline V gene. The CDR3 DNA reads TGTGCCAGCACAGAGGCAGGAGGTGATCAGCCCCAGCATTTT. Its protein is CASTEAGGDQPQHF.

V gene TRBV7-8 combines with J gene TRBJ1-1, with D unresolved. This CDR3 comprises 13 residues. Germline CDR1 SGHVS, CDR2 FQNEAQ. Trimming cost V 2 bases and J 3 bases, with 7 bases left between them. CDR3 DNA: TGTGCCAGCAGCTTAACGGGAGACACTGAAGCTTTCTTT. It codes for CASSLTGDTEAFF. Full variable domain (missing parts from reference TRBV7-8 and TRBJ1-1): GAGVSQSPRYKVAKRGQDVALRCDPISGHVSLFWYQQALGQGPEFLTYFQNEAQLDKSGLPSDRFFAERPEGSVSTLKIQRTQQEDSAVYLCASSLTGDTEAFFGQGTRLTVV.

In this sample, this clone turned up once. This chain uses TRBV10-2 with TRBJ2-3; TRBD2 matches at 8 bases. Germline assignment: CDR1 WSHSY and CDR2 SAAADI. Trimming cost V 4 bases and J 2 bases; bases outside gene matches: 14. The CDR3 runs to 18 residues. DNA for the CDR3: TGCGCCAGCAGTGGGGGACTTTTCGGCGGGGGGAACACAGATACGCAGTATTTT. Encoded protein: CASSGGLFGGGNTDTQYF.

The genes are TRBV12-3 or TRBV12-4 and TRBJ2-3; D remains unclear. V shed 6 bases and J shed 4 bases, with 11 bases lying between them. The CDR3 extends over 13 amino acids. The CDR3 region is CASSLRAPDTQYF. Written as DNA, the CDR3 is TGTGCCAGCAGCCTACGCGCGCCAGATACGCAGTATTTT.

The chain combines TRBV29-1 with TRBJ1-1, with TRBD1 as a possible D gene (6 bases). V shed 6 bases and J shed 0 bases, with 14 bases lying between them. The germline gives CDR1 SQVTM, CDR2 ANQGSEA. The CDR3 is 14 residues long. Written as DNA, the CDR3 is TGCAGCGTGAGGACAGCGCCCATGAACACTGAAGCTTTCTTT. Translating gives CSVRTAPMNTEAFF.

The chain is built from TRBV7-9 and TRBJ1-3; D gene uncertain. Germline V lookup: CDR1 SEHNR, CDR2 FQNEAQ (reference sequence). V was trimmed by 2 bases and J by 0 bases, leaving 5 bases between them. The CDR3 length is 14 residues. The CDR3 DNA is TGTGCCAGCAGCTTACAGGTCTCTGGAAACACCATATATTTT. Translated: CASSLQVSGNTIYF.

This CDR3 reads CASSHPQGAWEQYV. In DNA, the CDR3 is TGTGCCAGCAGTCACCCCCAGGGGGCTTGGGAGCAGTACGTC. V usage is TRBV6-5 and J usage is TRBJ2-7; TRBD1 aligns across 8 bases. Germline V gene sequence: CDR1 MNHEY, CDR2 SVGAGI. This CDR3 is built from 14 residues. Trimming took 5 bases from V and 7 from J; bases not matched to a gene: 10.

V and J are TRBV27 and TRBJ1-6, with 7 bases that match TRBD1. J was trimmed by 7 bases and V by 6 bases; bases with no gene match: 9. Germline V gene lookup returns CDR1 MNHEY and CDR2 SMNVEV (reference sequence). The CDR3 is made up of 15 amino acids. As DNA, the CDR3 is TGTGCCAGCAGCCCCCTCCGGGGACAGAATTCACCCCTCCACTTT. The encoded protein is CASSPLRGQNSPLHF.

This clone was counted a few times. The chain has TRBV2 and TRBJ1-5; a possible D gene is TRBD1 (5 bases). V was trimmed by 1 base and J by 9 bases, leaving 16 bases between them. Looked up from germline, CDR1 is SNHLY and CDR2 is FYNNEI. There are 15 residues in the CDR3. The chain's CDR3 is CASSEGGPGDWPQHF. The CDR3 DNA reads TGTGCCAGCAGTGAAGGGGGCCCAGGAGACTGGCCCCAGCATTTT.

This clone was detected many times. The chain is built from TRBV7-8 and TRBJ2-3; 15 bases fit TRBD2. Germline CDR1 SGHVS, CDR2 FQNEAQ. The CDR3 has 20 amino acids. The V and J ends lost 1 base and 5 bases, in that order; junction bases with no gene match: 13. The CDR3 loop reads CASSLEAAGLAGGRGDTQYF. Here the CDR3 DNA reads TGTGCCAGCAGCTTAGAGGCTGCCGGACTAGCGGGGGGGCGAGGAGATACGCAGTATTTT. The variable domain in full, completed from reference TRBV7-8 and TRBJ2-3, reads GAGVSQSPRYKVAKRGQDVALRCDPISGHVSLFWYQQALGQGPEFLTYFQNEAQLDKSGLPSDRFFAERPEGSVSTLKIQRTQQEDSAVYLCASSLEAAGLAGGRGDTQYFGPGTRLTVL.

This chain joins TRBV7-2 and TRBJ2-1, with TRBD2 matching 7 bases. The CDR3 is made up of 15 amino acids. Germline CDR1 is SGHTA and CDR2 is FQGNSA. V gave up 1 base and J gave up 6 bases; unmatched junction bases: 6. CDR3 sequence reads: CASSLGVAGGNEQFF. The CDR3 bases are TGTGCCAGCAGCTTAGGGGTAGCGGGCGGCAATGAGCAGTTCTTC.

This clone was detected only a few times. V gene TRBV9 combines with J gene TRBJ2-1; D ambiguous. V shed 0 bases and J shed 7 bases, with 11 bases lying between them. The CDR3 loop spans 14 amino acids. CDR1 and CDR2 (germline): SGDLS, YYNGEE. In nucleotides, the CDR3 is TGTGCCAGCAGCGTAGTAGACAAGGTTAATGAGCAGTTCTTC. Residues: CASSVVDKVNEQFF.

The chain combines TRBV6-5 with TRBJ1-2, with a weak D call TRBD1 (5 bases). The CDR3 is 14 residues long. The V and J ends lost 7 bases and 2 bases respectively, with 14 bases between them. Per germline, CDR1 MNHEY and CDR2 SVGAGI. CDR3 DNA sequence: TGTGCCAGCACCCCGGGGGATATGAACTATGGCTACACCTTC. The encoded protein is CASTPGDMNYGYTF.

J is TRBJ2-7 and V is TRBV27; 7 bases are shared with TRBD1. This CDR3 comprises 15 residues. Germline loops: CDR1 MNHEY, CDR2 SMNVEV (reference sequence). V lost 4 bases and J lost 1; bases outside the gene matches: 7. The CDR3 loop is CASSSDRDRSYEQYF. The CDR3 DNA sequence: TGTGCCAGCAGTTCTGACCGGGACAGATCCTACGAGCAGTACTTC.

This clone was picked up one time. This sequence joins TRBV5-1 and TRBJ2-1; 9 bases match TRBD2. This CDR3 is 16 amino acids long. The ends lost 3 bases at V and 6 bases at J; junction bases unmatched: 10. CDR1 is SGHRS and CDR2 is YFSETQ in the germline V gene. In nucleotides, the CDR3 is TGCGCCAGCAGCTCGGGATCTAGCGGGGTCGCCAATGAGCAGTTCTTC. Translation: CASSSGSSGVANEQFF.

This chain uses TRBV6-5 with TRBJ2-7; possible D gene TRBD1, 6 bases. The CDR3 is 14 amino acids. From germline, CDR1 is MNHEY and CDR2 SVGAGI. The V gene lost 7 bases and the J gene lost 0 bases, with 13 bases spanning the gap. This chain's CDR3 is CASKKGVFSYEQYF. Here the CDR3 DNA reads TGTGCCAGCAAGAAGGGGGTTTTCTCCTACGAGCAGTACTTC.

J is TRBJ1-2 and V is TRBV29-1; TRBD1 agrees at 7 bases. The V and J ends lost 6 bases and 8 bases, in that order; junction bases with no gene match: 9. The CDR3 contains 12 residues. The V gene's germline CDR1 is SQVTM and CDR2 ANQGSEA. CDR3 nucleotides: TGCAGCGTCGAGTCCAGGGGGTTGGGCTACACCTTC. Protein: CSVESRGLGYTF. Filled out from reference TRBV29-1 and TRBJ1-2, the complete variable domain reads SAVISQKPSRDICQRGTSLTIQCQVDSQVTMMFWYRQQPGQSLTLIATANQGSEATYESGFVIDKFPISRPNLTFSTLTVSNMSPEDSSIYLCSVESRGLGYTFGSGTRLTVV.

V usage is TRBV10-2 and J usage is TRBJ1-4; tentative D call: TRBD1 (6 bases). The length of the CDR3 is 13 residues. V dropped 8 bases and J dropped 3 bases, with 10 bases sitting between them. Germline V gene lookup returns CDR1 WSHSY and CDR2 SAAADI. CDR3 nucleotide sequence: TGCGCCAGCCGACAGGTTCCTAATGAAAAACTGTTTTTT. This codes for CASRQVPNEKLFF.